This record covers a single TCR beta chain. Authors' processing steps: How many nucleated cells were present was estimated from reference gene primer amplification. The table came from immunoSEQ multiplex PCR; TCRdb's copy has only in-frame clones and leaves some out. The V and J calls and clone size were taken over from that table, and D and trimming were inferred from the DNA. Altogether 160,000 or so clones are present, roughly nine tenths being singletons, with the ten largest covering approximately 3%. V lost 0 bases to trimming and J lost 13 bases, with 13 bases between them. This CDR3 is 13 amino acids long. The germline V gene encodes CDR1 SEHNR and CDR2 FQNEAQ (reference sequence). The source of the sample is a study of blood T cell repertoires in COVID-19. The overall study: Italy, Spain and the United States were the sources of the convalescent and acute COVID-19 samples. Nucleic acid was either cDNA or gDNA, and it came from T cells, B-cell-depleted T cells, or PBMCs.

Sequencing used peripheral blood. This receptor was identified in a man aged 55 to 70 with acute or convalescent COVID-19. The chain employs TRBV7-9 and TRBJ1-5, with a weak D call TRBD1 (6 bases). The CDR3 loop reads CASSLANRQEQHF. In nucleotides, the CDR3 is TGTGCCAGCAGCTTAGCGAACCGACAGGAACAGCATTTT.